The 21 T cell receptor beta chains reported below all come from one sample, sequenced in a study of blood T cell repertoires in COVID-19. TCRdb keeps only in-frame clones here, not all; method: immunoSEQ multiplex PCR. The table shows about 310,000 clones, with roughly 88% occurring only once. The sample consisted of PBMCs or T cells enriched from blood (not recorded which). All receptors come from a man aged 25 to 40 who had recovered from COVID-19.

This clone was counted once. The rearrangement links TRBV5-4 to TRBJ2-5, with D possibly being TRBD2 (6 bases). The CDR3 runs 18 residues. The V gene's germline CDR1 is SGHNT and CDR2 YYREEE (reference sequence). The V end lost 3 bases, the J end lost 2 bases, and 23 bases lay between the germline ends. In DNA form, the CDR3 reads TGTGCCAGCAGCTCAACCCCCTTGTATACTAGCCAACAAGAGACCCAGTACTTC. This sequence encodes CASSSTPLYTSQQETQYF.

The V call is TRBV5-1, the J call TRBJ2-5; TRBD1 matches 12 bases. The CDR3 consists of 17 residues. The V segment lost 4 bases and the J segment 5 bases; nucleotides outside the gene matches: 12. Germline V gene sequence: CDR1 SGHRS, CDR2 YFSETQ. The CDR3 sequence: CASSTAPGQGAGETQYF. CDR3 in DNA: TGCGCCAGCAGCACAGCTCCGGGACAGGGGGCTGGGGAGACCCAGTACTTC.

The chain couples TRBV6-1 to TRBJ1-2, with D possibly being TRBD1 (6 bases). This CDR3 comprises 16 residues. Trimming left V 3 bases short and J 0 bases short, with 14 bases between. CDR1 and CDR2 (germline): MNHNS, SASEGT. The CDR3 bases are TGTGCCAGCAGTGACCTACAGGGCCGACCTAACTATGGCTACACCTTC. Its translation is CASSDLQGRPNYGYTF.

The CDR3 loop reads CASSYMESNQPQHF. The CDR3 DNA follows: TGTGCCAGCAGTTACATGGAGAGCAATCAGCCCCAGCATTTT. The rearrangement uses TRBV6-5 and TRBJ1-5; D unclear. The germline CDR1 and CDR2 sequences are MNHEY and SVGAGI. The CDR3 is 14 amino acids. V lost 2 bases, J lost 1 base, and 6 bases lay in between.

This rearrangement joins TRBV9 to TRBJ2-3; 8 bases fit TRBD2. After removal of 8 bases from V and 2 bases from J, the junction contained 16 bases not matched to a gene. The germline gives CDR1 SGDLS, CDR2 YYNGEE. This CDR3 spans 17 amino acids. The CDR3 DNA is TGTGCCAGTCCTACCCCTACGGGGGGGCCCCCCACAGATACGCAGTATTTT. This codes for CASPTPTGGPPTDTQYF.

V gene TRBV7-6 combines with J gene TRBJ2-2; D is undetermined. V was clipped by 4 bases and J by 0 bases, with 9 bases between them. The germline V gene has CDR1 SGHVS and CDR2 FNYEAQ. This CDR3 comprises 15 residues. In DNA, the CDR3 is TGTGCCAGCAGCTGGCAAACCACGAACACCGGGGAGCTGTTTTTT. Translated: CASSWQTTNTGELFF.

V usage is TRBV6-6 and J usage is TRBJ1-2; D is perhaps TRBD1 (5 bases). The CDR3 covers 11 residues. CDR1 is MNHNY, CDR2 SVGAGI, per germline (reference sequence). The CDR3 coding sequence is TGTGCAGCCGGGGGTTCCTATGGCTACACCTTC. Its translation is CAAGGSYGYTF.

The rearrangement uses TRBV11-2 and TRBJ2-7; 12 bases fit TRBD2. The germline V gene encodes CDR1 SGHAT and CDR2 FQNNGV. The CDR3 extends over 15 amino acids. V was clipped by 1 base and J by 3 bases; unmatched bases: 1. The CDR3 bases are TGTGCCAGCAGCTTAGGACTAGCGGGGGACTACGAGCAGTACTTC. This gives the protein CASSLGLAGDYEQYF.

This chain connects TRBV7-6 to TRBJ2-2; D remains unclear. The CDR3 contains 14 residues. Germline V CDR1 and CDR2: SGHVS, FNYEAQ. The ends were cut back, 0 bases at V and 7 bases at J, with 9 bases in the middle. This chain's CDR3 is CASSLAHRVGELFF. CDR3 coding DNA: TGTGCCAGCAGCTTAGCGCACAGAGTCGGGGAGCTGTTTTTT. The complete variable domain, with remaining parts taken from reference TRBV7-6 and TRBJ2-2, reads GAGVSQSPRYKVTKRGQDVALRCDPISGHVSLYWYRQALGQGPEFLTYFNYEAQQDKSGLPNDRFSAERPEGSISTLTIQRTEQRDSAMYRCASSLAHRVGELFFGEGSRLTVL.

The chain carries TRBV5-1 and TRBJ1-2, with 10 bases identical to TRBD1. The CDR3 is 18 amino acids. CDR1 is SGHRS and CDR2 is YFSETQ in the germline V gene. J lost 2 bases, V lost 2 bases, and 12 bases had no gene match. The chain's CDR3 is CASSFHGQGEKLNYGYTF. The DNA for the CDR3 is TGCGCCAGCAGCTTCCATGGACAGGGGGAAAAACTAAACTATGGCTACACCTTC.

J is TRBJ1-1 and V is TRBV3-1 (or the pseudogene TRBV3-2); D unresolved. V lost 1 base and J 8 bases, leaving 8 bases between the germline ends. CDR1 and CDR2 (germline): LGHDT, YNNKEL (reference sequence). The CDR3 has 12 amino acids. The CDR3 DNA reads as TGTGCCAGCAGCCAAGCGGGAGGGGAAGCTTTCTTT. Its protein is CASSQAGGEAFF.

Only one count was recorded for this clone. The chain joins TRBV6-5 to TRBJ2-7, with 8 bases aligning to TRBD2. V trimming: 5 bases; J trimming: 6 bases; junction bases outside the gene matches: 6. Germline CDR1 and CDR2: MNHEY and SVGAGI. This CDR3 spans 13 amino acids. DNA of the CDR3: TGTGCCAGCAGTCGGGAGGGCGGGATCGAGCAGTACTTC. Translating it yields CASSREGGIEQYF.

The chain couples TRBV27 to TRBJ2-2, with 9 nucleotides matching TRBD2. There are 16 residues in the CDR3. Germline CDR1 reads MNHEY; CDR2 reads SMNVEV (reference sequence). V lost 4 bases and J lost 1; bases outside the gene matches: 4. CDR3 amino acids: CASSYSGGLNTGELFF. CDR3 DNA sequence: TGTGCCAGCAGTTATAGCGGGGGACTGAACACCGGGGAGCTGTTTTTT.

The chain links TRBV7-9 to TRBJ2-3, with a weak D call TRBD2 (6 bases). The CDR3 loop spans 15 amino acids. The ends were cut back, 4 bases at V and 4 bases at J, with 15 bases in the middle. The germline V gene encodes CDR1 SEHNR and CDR2 FQNEAQ (reference sequence). For the CDR3, the DNA is TGTGCCAGCAGCTACCCCGGGGGTCGGGCAGATACGCAGTATTTT. This encodes CASSYPGGRADTQYF.

This clone was seen a few times. J is TRBJ2-3 and V is TRBV6-2 or TRBV6-3; TRBD2 agrees at 13 bases. Unmatched junction bases numbered 8, after V lost 5 bases and J lost 6 bases. This CDR3 spans 16 amino acids. Germline V CDR1 and CDR2: MNHEY, SVGEGT. As DNA, the CDR3 is TGTGCCAGCAGTAAACGACTAGCGGGGGGCCAGGATACGCAGTATTTT. Translation: CASSKRLAGGQDTQYF.

This chain uses TRBV7-9 with TRBJ1-2; 9 bases map to TRBD1. Germline V lookup: CDR1 SEHNR, CDR2 FQNEAQ (reference sequence). The CDR3 is 13 amino acids. V was pared by 4 bases and J by 10 bases, with 7 bases of the junction left unmatched. CDR3 in DNA: TGTGCCAGCAGCTCTCCGGGACAGGGTGTCTACACCTTC. Protein product: CASSSPGQGVYTF.

This clone showed up just a few times. V and J are TRBV7-9 and TRBJ1-1; D perhaps matches TRBD1 (6 bases). The V and J ends lost 5 bases and 7 bases respectively, with 14 bases between them. CDR3 length: 13 amino acids. CDR1 and CDR2 (germline): SEHNR, FQNEAQ (reference sequence). This CDR3 is CASSHFRGGEAFF. The CDR3 DNA follows: TGTGCCAGCAGCCACTTCAGGGGTGGTGAAGCTTTCTTT.

J is TRBJ2-1 and V is TRBV3-1 (or the pseudogene TRBV3-2); 11 bases are shared with TRBD2. J was trimmed by 7 bases and V by 0 bases; bases with no gene match: 8. The germline V gene has CDR1 LGHDT and CDR2 YNNKEL (reference sequence). The CDR3 runs 17 residues. CDR3 coding DNA: TGTGCCAGCAGCCAAGATTGGGCTAGCGGGGGGCGGAATGAGCAGTTCTTC. The encoded protein is CASSQDWASGGRNEQFF.

This chain joins TRBV4-2 and TRBJ2-2; 9 bases align to TRBD2. V shed 4 bases, J shed 3 bases, and the junction held 3 bases outside the gene matches. This CDR3 spans 15 amino acids. Per germline, CDR1 LGHNA and CDR2 YNFKEQ. The CDR3: CASSPAGGYTGELFF. CDR3 bases: TGTGCCAGCAGCCCAGCGGGGGGATACACCGGGGAGCTGTTTTTT.

The rearrangement uses TRBV5-1 and TRBJ1-2; D perhaps matches TRBD1 (6 bases). V lost 5 bases and J 1 base, leaving 15 bases between the germline ends. The CDR3 has 15 residues. CDR1 and CDR2 from the germline V gene are SGHRS and YFSETQ. As DNA, the CDR3 is TGCGCCAGCAGTCGCGAACAGGGCGTTAACTATGGCTACACCTTC. Translation gives CASSREQGVNYGYTF.

This clone was picked up a small number of times. V is TRBV7-9 and J is TRBJ1-4; TRBD1 agrees at 10 bases. The germline V gene has CDR1 SEHNR and CDR2 FQNEAQ (reference sequence). With V trimmed by 5 bases and J by 4 bases, 4 bases remained unmatched. The CDR3 spans 15 residues. CDR3 amino acids: CASSGQGEGNEKLFF. CDR3 nucleotides: TGTGCCAGCAGCGGACAGGGGGAGGGTAATGAAAAACTGTTTTTT. The variable domain in full, with the rest retrieved from reference TRBV7-9 and TRBJ1-4, is DTGVSQNPRHKITKRGQNVTFRCDPISEHNRLYWYRQTLGQGPEFLTYFQNEAQLEKSRLLSDRFSAERPKGSFSTLEIQRTEQGDSAMYLCASSGQGEGNEKLFFGSGTQLSVL.